The 30 T cell receptor beta chains given below trace back to one sample, sequenced in a study of follicular helper T cells after annual influenza vaccination. Clones were sequenced by immunoSEQ multiplex PCR, and TCRdb holds only the in-frame ones, with some missing. The sample contains approximately 10,000 clones, approximately 81% of which appear only once. The time point is: 2015-2016 season, 7 days after influenza vaccination. Specimen: CXCR5+ CD38- circulating T follicular helper cells from blood, collected 7 days after influenza vaccination. The subset was: circulating Tfh, non-naive CD4+CXCR5+PD-1+ (ICOS+CD38+ or ICOS-CD38-). Receptors were obtained from an adult who received the influenza vaccine.

V is TRBV7-2 and J is TRBJ1-5; 8 bases fit TRBD1. Germline V gene data show CDR1 as SGHTA and CDR2 as FQGNSA. This CDR3 is built from 17 residues. V trimming: 5 bases; J trimming: 3 bases; junction bases outside the gene matches: 12. This chain's CDR3 is CASSGKGGTGLNQPQHF. The CDR3 bases are TGTGCCAGCAGCGGGAAAGGGGGGACAGGTCTCAATCAGCCCCAGCATTTT.

This clone was detected only a few times. This chain joins TRBV19 and TRBJ2-7; D might be TRBD2 (6 bases). This CDR3 spans 12 amino acids. From germline, CDR1 is LNHDA and CDR2 SQIVND (reference sequence). The V end lost 4 bases, the J end lost 7 bases, and 11 bases lay between the germline ends. CDR3 residues: CASSTTGGEQYF. The CDR3 DNA reads TGTGCCAGTAGTACTACCGGGGGAGAGCAGTACTTC.

In nucleotides, the CDR3 is TGTGCCAGCAGCCAAGTGGGGACAGCGTCCAGCGGCTACACCTTC. It translates to CASSQVGTASSGYTF. This rearrangement joins TRBV14 to TRBJ1-2; TRBD1 agrees at 7 bases. Trimming removed 1 base from V and 8 bases from J; junction bases left unmatched: 10. Germline lookup yields CDR1 SGHDN and CDR2 FVKESK. This CDR3 is 15 amino acids long. Full variable domain (outside the CDR3, taken from reference TRBV14 and TRBJ1-2): EAGVTQFPSHSVIEKGQTVTLRCDPISGHDNLYWYRRVMGKEIKFLLHFVKESKQDESGMPNNRFLAERTGGTYSTLKVQPAELEDSGVYFCASSQVGTASSGYTFGSGTRLTVV.

The chain carries TRBV5-1 and TRBJ1-1, with a possible D match to TRBD1 (5 bases). Per the germline V gene, CDR1 is SGHRS and CDR2 is YFSETQ. V gave up 1 base and J gave up 11 bases, with 15 bases separating them. The CDR3 extends over 13 amino acids. This CDR3 is CASSLKGTRGAFF. In DNA, the CDR3 is TGCGCCAGCAGCTTGAAGGGGACCCGGGGGGCTTTCTTT.

V gene TRBV5-4 combines with J gene TRBJ2-1, with D maybe TRBD1 (6 bases). Germline V gives CDR1 SGHNT, CDR2 YYREEE (reference sequence). Trimming took 0 bases from V and 8 from J, leaving 9 bases between them. This CDR3 has 13 residues. The CDR3 region has the DNA TGTGCCAGCAGCTTGGTCCAGGGGTATGAGCAGTTCTTC. Translating gives CASSLVQGYEQFF.

This CDR3 reads CASSLLGQGYGYTF. In nucleotides, the CDR3 is TGTGCCAGCAGTTTACTGGGACAGGGCTATGGCTACACCTTC. This chain joins TRBV27 and TRBJ1-2; 9 positions match TRBD1. This CDR3 is 14 amino acids long. V gave up 2 bases and J gave up 4 bases; unmatched junction bases: 2. CDR1 MNHEY and CDR2 SMNVEV come from the germline V gene (reference sequence).

This chain joins TRBV7-2 and TRBJ1-5; 10 positions match TRBD1. Germline V CDR1 and CDR2: SGHTA, FQGNSA. J lost 5 bases, V lost 2 bases, and 3 bases had no gene match. The CDR3 has 15 residues. The CDR3 bases are TGTGCCAGCAGCTTAAGGACAGGGGGGGATCAGCCCCAGCATTTT. Protein product: CASSLRTGGDQPQHF. Supplemented by reference TRBV7-2 and TRBJ1-5, the full variable domain reads GAGVSQSPSNKVTEKGKDVELRCDPISGHTALYWYRQSLGQGLEFLIYFQGNSAPDKSGLPSDRFSAERTGGSVSTLTIQRTQQEDSAVYLCASSLRTGGDQPQHFGDGTRLSIL.

The chain joins TRBV7-2 to TRBJ1-1, with 7 bases matching TRBD1. The length of the CDR3 is 13 residues. Trimming removed 1 base from V and 7 bases from J; junction bases left unmatched: 3. Germline values: CDR1 SGHTA, CDR2 FQGNSA. The CDR3 DNA is TGTGCCAGCAGCTTAGAGGGGGACAGTGAAGCTTTCTTT. Translated: CASSLEGDSEAFF.

V and J are TRBV5-6 and TRBJ2-1; D is possibly TRBD2 (6 bases). Germline CDR1 reads SGHDT; CDR2 reads YYEEEE. V dropped 1 base and J dropped 3 bases, with 17 bases sitting between them. The CDR3 has 17 residues. The CDR3 DNA sequence: TGTGCCAGCAGCTTGAAGGTTTCCGGGAGCTACTACAATGAGCAGTTCTTC. The encoded protein is CASSLKVSGSYYNEQFF.

This rearrangement joins TRBV4-3 to TRBJ2-1, with D uncertain. This CDR3 is built from 14 residues. V was pared by 2 bases and J by 5 bases, with 10 bases between. The V gene's germline CDR1 is LGHNA and CDR2 YSLEER. As DNA, the CDR3 is TGCGCCAGCAGCCAATCTAGATTGAACAATGAGCAGTTCTTC. Translated, it gives CASSQSRLNNEQFF.

This clone was seen a few times. The chain combines TRBV27 with TRBJ2-5; the D gene could be TRBD1 or TRBD2 (5 bases each). Between the trimmed V and J ends, which lost 2 bases and 0 bases, there was a span of 13 bases. The CDR3 covers 16 residues. CDR1 and CDR2 from the germline V gene are MNHEY and SMNVEV (reference sequence). CDR3 bases: TGTGCCAGCAGTTTAATGAGGGACGGGTACCAAGAGACCCAGTACTTC. The encoded protein is CASSLMRDGYQETQYF.

This chain connects TRBV28 to TRBJ1-2; 8 bases are shared with TRBD1. The CDR3 loop spans 14 amino acids. V shed 8 bases, J shed 3 bases, and the junction held 8 bases outside the gene matches. In germline, CDR1 is MDHEN, CDR2 SYDVKM. Here the CDR3 reads CASRGNRGDYGYTF. The CDR3 region has the DNA TGTGCCAGCCGCGGGAACAGGGGGGACTATGGCTACACCTTC.

This clone was seen only a few times. This chain uses TRBV18 with TRBJ1-2; 10 nucleotides agree with TRBD1. The CDR3 loop spans 15 amino acids. CDR1 and CDR2 from the germline V gene are KGHSH and LQKENI. After removal of 2 bases from V and 3 bases from J, the junction contained 3 bases not matched to a gene. For the CDR3, the DNA is TGTGCCAGCTCACCAGGTGGGACAGGGGACTATGGCTACACCTTC. It specifies CASSPGGTGDYGYTF.

The chain couples TRBV6-5 to TRBJ1-4; the D is unclear. The CDR3 is made up of 12 amino acids. Trimming took off 8 bases at V and 6 bases at J, with 10 bases between the two ends. Germline V gene lookup returns CDR1 MNHEY and CDR2 SVGAGI. In DNA, the CDR3 is TGTGCCAGCGGGCCGAGTTATGAAAAACTGTTTTTT. It codes for CASGPSYEKLFF.

This clone was counted a single time. The chain joins TRBV7-7 to TRBJ2-3, with 11 nucleotides matching TRBD2. CDR1 is SSHAT and CDR2 is FNYEAQ in the germline V gene (reference sequence). Trimming at V came to 5 bases and at J to 0 bases, leaving 13 bases not matched to a gene. The CDR3 runs to 19 residues. The CDR3 nucleotides are TGTGCCAGCAGCCCCCTCCCGGGTAGCGGGGGGGCAAGCACAGATACGCAGTATTTT. Protein product: CASSPLPGSGGASTDTQYF.

The J gene is TRBJ2-7, the V gene TRBV30; perhaps TRBD1 as D (6 bases). Germline CDR1 GTSNPN, CDR2 SVGIG (reference sequence). V was clipped by 3 bases and J by 3 bases, with 12 bases between them. The CDR3 is 13 amino acids. The CDR3 DNA reads as TGTGCCTGGAGCAGGGGAGAAGTCTACGAGCAGTACTTC. Translation gives CAWSRGEVYEQYF.

This chain joins TRBV18 and TRBJ1-6, with 7 bases matching TRBD1. The junction had 6 bases not matched to a gene; V was cut back by 6 bases and J by 10 bases. The length of the CDR3 is 13 residues. Germline assignment: CDR1 KGHSH and CDR2 LQKENI. CDR3 residues: CASSRGGESPLHF. In nucleotides, the CDR3 is TGTGCCAGCTCTCGAGGGGGCGAATCACCCCTCCACTTT.

This chain uses TRBV7-2 with TRBJ1-2; 7 bases match TRBD1. Germline CDR1 reads SGHTA; CDR2 reads FQGNSA. V trimming: 5 bases; J trimming: 4 bases; junction bases outside the gene matches: 4. The CDR3 has 13 residues. CDR3 bases: TGTGCCAGCAGCGCGGGACAGACCTATGGCTACACCTTC. Encoded protein: CASSAGQTYGYTF. The complete variable domain, with remaining parts taken from reference TRBV7-2 and TRBJ1-2, reads GAGVSQSPSNKVTEKGKDVELRCDPISGHTALYWYRQSLGQGLEFLIYFQGNSAPDKSGLPSDRFSAERTGGSVSTLTIQRTQQEDSAVYLCASSAGQTYGYTFGSGTRLTVV.

The V and J genes are TRBV18 and TRBJ1-1; 9 bases agree with TRBD1. V shed 6 bases and J 7 bases; nucleotides not matched to a gene: 6. CDR1 is KGHSH and CDR2 is LQKENI in the germline V gene. CDR3 length equals 13 residues. The DNA of the CDR3 is TGTGCCAGCTCGACCGGACAGGGGATTGAAGCTTTCTTT. Translating gives CASSTGQGIEAFF.

This rearrangement joins TRBV5-4 to TRBJ1-1; TRBD1 agrees at 10 bases. The germline V gene encodes CDR1 SGHNT and CDR2 YYREEE (reference sequence). With 3 bases clipped from V and 1 base from J, the junction kept 6 bases outside the gene matches. The CDR3 has 16 residues. The CDR3 sequence: CASSYPGTGANTEAFF. The CDR3 DNA reads TGTGCCAGCAGCTACCCCGGGACAGGGGCGAACACTGAAGCTTTCTTT.

CDR3 amino acids: CASIQGQSYEQYF. CDR3 nucleotides: TGTGCCAGCATTCAGGGACAGTCCTACGAGCAGTACTTC. The V gene is TRBV2, the J gene TRBJ2-7, with TRBD1 matching 7 bases. V dropped 7 bases and J dropped 1; count of bases not matched to a gene: 4. CDR1 is SNHLY, CDR2 FYNNEI, per germline. This CDR3 comprises 13 residues.

The CDR3 bases are TGCGCCAGCAGCCCGACCACAGGAAATAATGAAAAACTGTTTTTT. It translates to CASSPTTGNNEKLFF. V usage is TRBV5-1 and J usage is TRBJ1-4, with TRBD1 as a possible D gene (5 bases). The CDR3 runs 15 residues. Germline V gene data show CDR1 as SGHRS and CDR2 as YFSETQ. V gave up 4 bases and J gave up 4 bases, with 14 bases separating them.

This clone was seen more than once but under ten times. V and J are TRBV5-4 and TRBJ2-7; tentatively, D is TRBD1 or TRBD2 (5 bases each). The germline V and J ends were trimmed by 4 bases and 1 base, with 15 bases remaining between them. The germline CDR1 and CDR2 sequences are SGHNT and YYREEE (reference sequence). This CDR3 is 15 amino acids long. CDR3: CASSTRDGGSYEQYF. CDR3 DNA sequence: TGTGCCAGCAGCACGAGGGACGGCGGGTCCTACGAGCAGTACTTC. Using reference TRBV5-4 and TRBJ2-7 for the parts outside the CDR3, the full variable domain is ETGVTQSPTHLIKTRGQQVTLRCSSQSGHNTVSWYQQALGQGPQFIFQYYREEENGRGNFPPRFSGLQFPNYSSELNVNALELDDSALYLCASSTRDGGSYEQYFGPGTRLTVT.

This chain links TRBV2 with TRBJ1-3; a weak D match, TRBD1 (5 bases). The CDR3 extends over 15 amino acids. CDR1 SNHLY and CDR2 FYNNEI come from the germline V gene. V gave up 6 bases and J gave up 3 bases, with 15 bases separating them. CDR3 amino acids: CASRERPGGGNTIYF. As DNA, the CDR3 is TGTGCCAGCAGGGAAAGACCCGGGGGTGGAAACACCATATATTTT.

V and J are TRBV29-1 and TRBJ1-2; D is perhaps TRBD1 (6 bases). Trimming pared 7 bases from V and 1 base from J, leaving 25 bases between. Germline-derived CDR1 and CDR2 are SQVTM and ANQGSEA. This CDR3 region has 17 residues. CDR3 sequence: CSASKGAGVVDNYGYTF. CDR3 in DNA: TGCAGCGCATCGAAGGGCGCAGGGGTAGTGGATAACTATGGCTACACCTTC. Supplemented by reference TRBV29-1 and TRBJ1-2, the full variable domain reads SAVISQKPSRDICQRGTSLTIQCQVDSQVTMMFWYRQQPGQSLTLIATANQGSEATYESGFVIDKFPISRPNLTFSTLTVSNMSPEDSSIYLCSASKGAGVVDNYGYTFGSGTRLTVV.

The genes are TRBV5-5 and TRBJ2-7; 10 positions match TRBD1. J gave up 4 bases and V 2 bases, and 9 bases lay outside the gene matches. The germline CDR1 and CDR2 sequences are SGHKS and YYEKEE (reference sequence). CDR3 length: 16 amino acids. CDR3 amino acids: CASSLGQGVAIYEQYF. The CDR3 DNA reads as TGTGCCAGCAGCTTAGGACAGGGGGTTGCAATTTACGAGCAGTACTTC.

V is TRBV18 and J is TRBJ1-4; 8 bases fit TRBD1. Trimming cost V 8 bases and J 4 bases; bases outside gene matches: 3. Germline CDR1 reads KGHSH; CDR2 reads LQKENI. The CDR3 covers 13 residues. Here the CDR3 reads CASGDRGNEKLFF. The CDR3 DNA reads TGTGCCAGCGGAGACAGGGGTAATGAAAAACTGTTTTTT.

The rearrangement joins TRBV7-2 to TRBJ2-7; the D is unclear. V shed 5 bases and J shed 6 bases, with 17 bases lying between them. From germline, CDR1 is SGHTA and CDR2 FQGNSA. The CDR3 runs 14 residues. The CDR3 sequence: CASSPDGQYPEQYF. DNA of the CDR3: TGTGCCAGCAGCCCCGACGGCCAGTATCCCGAGCAGTACTTC.

This chain uses TRBV30 with TRBJ2-7; D uncertain. The CDR3 consists of 12 residues. The germline CDR1 and CDR2 sequences are GTSNPN and SVGIG (reference sequence). Trimming shortened V by 5 bases and J by 3 bases, and 11 bases separated the two germline ends. The CDR3 is CAWGKKVYEQYF. The CDR3 coding sequence is TGTGCCTGGGGGAAAAAAGTCTACGAGCAGTACTTC.

The V call is TRBV6-1, the J call TRBJ2-3, with D perhaps matching TRBD1 or TRBD2 (6 bases each). CDR1 and CDR2 from the germline V gene are MNHNS and SASEGT. The CDR3 is 15 residues long. V shed 6 bases and J shed 0 bases, with 13 bases lying between them. For the CDR3, the DNA is TGTGCCAGCAGACTATCGGGGGCTAGCACAGATACGCAGTATTTT. Its protein is CASRLSGASTDTQYF.